Included here is one T cell receptor beta chain sequence, with context. The library targeted TCRbeta and was prepared with unique molecular identifiers. TCRdb processed the PCR reads anew with MiXCR; each CDR3 protein has one entry. The sample has around 500,000 distinct CDR3 sequences, under 15% seen once. The data derive from a study of T-cell reconstitution after alpha-beta-depleted transplantation in children. V was shortened by 3 bases and J by 0 bases, with 9 bases between the two germline ends. There are 14 residues in the CDR3. The source material was PBMCs from the stem cell graft donor, sampled from the stem cell graft. This chain links TRBV12-3 or TRBV12-4 with TRBJ2-7, with D possibly matching TRBD2 (5 bases). This receptor was obtained from a human donor who donated a stem cell graft to a child with combined immunodeficiency. The CDR3 DNA reads TGTGCCAGCAGTTTTAGCGCCTACTCCTACGAGCAGTACTTC. Translation gives CASSFSAYSYEQYF.